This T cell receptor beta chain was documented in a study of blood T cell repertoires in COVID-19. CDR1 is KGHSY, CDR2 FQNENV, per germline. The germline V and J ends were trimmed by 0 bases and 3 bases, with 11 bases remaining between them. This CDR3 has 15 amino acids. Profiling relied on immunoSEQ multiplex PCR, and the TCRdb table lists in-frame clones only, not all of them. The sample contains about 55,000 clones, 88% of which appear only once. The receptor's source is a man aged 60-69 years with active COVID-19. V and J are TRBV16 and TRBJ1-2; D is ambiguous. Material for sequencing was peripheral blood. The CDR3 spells CASSQSEAGYYGYTF. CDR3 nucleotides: TGTGCCAGCAGCCAATCGGAGGCGGGGTACTATGGCTACACCTTC.